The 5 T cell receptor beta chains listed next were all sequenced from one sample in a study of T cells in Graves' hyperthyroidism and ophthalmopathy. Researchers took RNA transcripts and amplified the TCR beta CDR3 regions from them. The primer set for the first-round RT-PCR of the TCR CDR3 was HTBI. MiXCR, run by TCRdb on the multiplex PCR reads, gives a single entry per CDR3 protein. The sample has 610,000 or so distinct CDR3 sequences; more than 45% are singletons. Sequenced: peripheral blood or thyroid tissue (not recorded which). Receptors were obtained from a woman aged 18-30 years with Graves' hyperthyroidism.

The CDR3 region is CATSGGTGAGYTF. The CDR3, as DNA: TGTGCCACCAGCGGCGGGACAGGGGCTGGCTACACCTTC. V is TRBV15 and J is TRBJ1-2; 10 bases are shared with TRBD1. J gave up 7 bases and V 5 bases, and 4 bases lay outside the gene matches. The germline CDR1 and CDR2 sequences are LNHNV and YYDKDF (reference sequence). This CDR3 spans 13 amino acids. Full variable domain (rest looked up from reference TRBV15 and TRBJ1-2): DAMVIQNPRYQVTQFGKPVTLSCSQTLNHNVMYWYQQKSSQAPKLLFHYYDKDFNNEADTPDNFQSRRPNTSFCFLDIRSPGLGDTAMYLCATSGGTGAGYTFGSGTRLTVV.

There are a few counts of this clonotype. CDR3 DNA: TGTGCCAGCAGTTACTCCTACAGGGTGGGAATTGAAAAACTGTTTTTT. It encodes CASSYSYRVGIEKLFF. The J gene is TRBJ1-4, the V gene TRBV6-5; possibly TRBD1 for D (6 bases). V was trimmed by 0 bases and J by 7 bases, leaving 15 bases between them. The CDR3 contains 16 residues. CDR1 is MNHEY and CDR2 is SVGAGI in the germline V gene.

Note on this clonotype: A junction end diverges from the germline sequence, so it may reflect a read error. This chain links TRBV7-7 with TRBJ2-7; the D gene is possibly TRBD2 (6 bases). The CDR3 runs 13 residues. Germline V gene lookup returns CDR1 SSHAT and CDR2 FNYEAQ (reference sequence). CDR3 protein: CASSRDLGYEQYF. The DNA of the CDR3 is TGTGCTAGCAGCCGGGACTTGGGCTACGAGCAGTACTTC.

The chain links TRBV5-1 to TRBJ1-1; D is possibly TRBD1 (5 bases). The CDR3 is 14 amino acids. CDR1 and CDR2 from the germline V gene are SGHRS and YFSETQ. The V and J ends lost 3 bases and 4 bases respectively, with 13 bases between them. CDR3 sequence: CASSWDGGTTEAFF. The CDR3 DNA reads TGCGCCAGCAGCTGGGACGGGGGGACCACTGAAGCTTTCTTT.

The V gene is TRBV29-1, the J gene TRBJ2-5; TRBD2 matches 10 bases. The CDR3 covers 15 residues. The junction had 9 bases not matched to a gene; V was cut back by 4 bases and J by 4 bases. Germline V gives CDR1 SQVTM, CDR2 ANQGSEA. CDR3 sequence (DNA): TGCAGCGTTGTGTCCAGCGGGAGGGCAGGAGAGACCCAGTACTTC. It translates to CSVVSSGRAGETQYF.